What follows is one T cell receptor beta chain and its context. The authors reverse transcribed all of the isolated RNA, so sequencing captured expressed TCRB transcripts. Produced via immunoSEQ multiplex PCR; TCRdb's table is partial and in-frame only. The repertoire holds around 240,000 clones, with around 68% as singletons. CDR1 is MDHEN, CDR2 SYDVKM, per germline. The CDR3 length is 14 residues. J lost 5 bases, V lost 5 bases, and 6 bases had no gene match. This sample was taken from a study of beta chain features in type 1 diabetes. Material for sequencing was naive CD4+ T cells from blood. The sequence came from a man aged 30 to 39 in good health. The rearrangement uses TRBV28 and TRBJ2-3, with TRBD1 matching 8 bases. The DNA of the CDR3 is TGTGCCAGCAGTGCCCTCGACAGGGGAGATACGCAGTATTTT. It encodes CASSALDRGDTQYF.